These T cell receptor beta chains were read from a single sample in a study of T cells after yellow fever vaccination. TCRdb passed the 5' RACE reads through MiXCR, listing each CDR3 protein once. The sample yields 300,000 to 350,000 distinct CDR3 sequences, almost 4% seen once. Specimen: PBMCs, collected 5 days after the yellow fever booster vaccination. The receptors were sampled from a man between 18 and 29 years old who received the YFV17D yellow fever vaccine. CDR3s include the opening cysteine and the closing phenylalanine or tryptophan. A D gene is named only where the DNA matches it firmly. Not every row has a clone size; where given, it reads once, few, many or a size class.

TRBV7-2	many	TRBJ2-4	17	-	CASSLRQSGVAKNIQYF	TGTGCCAGCAGCCTACGGCAGTCGGGTGTAGCCAAAAACATTCAGTACTTC
TRBV11-2	few	TRBJ2-5	14	-	CASRPSAAQETQYF	TGTGCCAGCAGACCTAGCGCGGCACAAGAGACCCAGTACTTC
TRBV7-6	-	TRBJ2-7	12	TRBD2	CASSWGGVEQYF	TGTGCCAGCAGCTGGGGAGGGGTCGAGCAGTACTTC
TRBV18	few	TRBJ2-7	16	TRBD1	CASSVSDRAVTYEQYF	TGTGCCAGCTCAGTATCCGACAGGGCAGTAACCTACGAGCAGTACTTC
TRBV9	many	TRBJ2-7	15	-	CASSVDPGIMYEQYF	TGTGCCAGCAGCGTAGATCCGGGAATCATGTACGAGCAGTACTTC
TRBV20-1	-	TRBJ2-1	13	-	CSARERADNEQFF	TGCAGTGCTAGAGAACGGGCCGACAATGAGCAGTTCTTC
TRBV3-1	many	TRBJ2-5	15	-	CASSQDWSHGGTQYF	TGTGCCAGCAGCCAAGACTGGTCACACGGCGGGACCCAGTACTTC
TRBV10-3	-	TRBJ2-2	13	-	CAISESNTGELFF	TGTGCCATCAGTGAGTCGAACACCGGGGAGCTGTTTTTT
TRBV5-1	many	TRBJ2-5	12	-	CASSLEKETQYF	TGCGCCAGCAGCTTGGAAAAAGAGACCCAGTACTTC
TRBV27	many	TRBJ2-3	14	TRBD1	CASSPTGTGRTQYF	TGTGCCAGCAGTCCGACCGGGACAGGCCGTACGCAGTATTTT
TRBV7-3	-	TRBJ2-3	15	-	CASSLAPRGSDTQYF	TGTGCCAGCAGCTTAGCCCCACGGGGGTCAGATACGCAGTATTTT
TRBV4-1	many	TRBJ2-1	14	-	CASSPVGDLNEQFF	TGCGCCAGCAGCCCCGTGGGGGACCTCAATGAGCAGTTCTTC
TRBV20-1	-	TRBJ1-1	15	-	CSASSPGGPSTEAFF	TGCAGTGCTAGCAGCCCGGGGGGTCCCTCCACTGAAGCTTTCTTT
TRBV6-5	many	TRBJ2-7	16	TRBD2	CATSRLRGGQFYEQYF	TGTGCCACCTCTCGTTTGCGGGGGGGCCAGTTCTACGAGCAGTACTTC
TRBV29-1	few	TRBJ2-2	13	-	CSGRTPNTGELFF	TGCAGCGGTAGGACACCCAACACCGGGGAGCTGTTTTTT
TRBV20-1	many	TRBJ2-3	14	-	CSARRGASTDTQYF	TGCAGTGCTAGACGGGGGGCCAGCACAGATACGCAGTATTTT
TRBV4-1	few	TRBJ2-6	18	TRBD2	CASSQPKWASGGANVLTF	TGCGCCAGCAGCCAACCGAAATGGGCTAGCGGTGGGGCCAACGTCCTGACTTTC
TRBV5-1	few	TRBJ2-5	14	TRBD1	CASSHDRGWKTQYF	TGCGCCAGCAGCCACGACAGGGGATGGAAGACCCAGTACTTC
TRBV7-9	-	TRBJ1-5	16	-	CASSPTGTHSNQPQHF	TGTGCCAGCAGCCCGACCGGGACACATAGCAATCAGCCCCAGCATTTT
TRBV4-3	-	TRBJ2-7	14	-	CASSQDDNSYEQYF	TGCGCCAGCAGCCAAGATGACAACTCCTACGAGCAGTACTTC
TRBV19	-	TRBJ1-5	15	-	CASSIGGQYNQPQHF	TGTGCCAGTAGTATAGGCGGACAGTACAATCAGCCCCAGCATTTT
TRBV7-8	many	TRBJ2-1	12	-	CASSLVGVEQFF	TGTGCCAGCAGCTTAGTTGGAGTTGAGCAGTTCTTC
TRBV7-3	many	TRBJ1-2	16	TRBD1	CASSFGQGWIAYGYTF	TGTGCCAGCAGCTTCGGACAGGGATGGATCGCGTATGGCTACACCTTC
TRBV27	few	TRBJ1-2	16	TRBD1	CASVTLMGQGSYGYTF	TGTGCCAGCGTCACCTTGATGGGACAGGGGTCCTATGGCTACACCTTC
TRBV5-4	-	TRBJ2-4	15	-	CASSLDPGAPDIQYF	TGTGCCAGCAGCTTGGATCCAGGGGCGCCGGACATTCAGTACTTC
TRBV5-1	few	TRBJ2-1	15	-	CASSLTVPRGNEQFF	TGCGCCAGCAGCTTGACAGTTCCCCGGGGGAATGAGCAGTTCTTC
TRBV12-3/TRBV12-4	many	TRBJ2-7	13	-	CASSLGTYYEQYF	TGTGCCAGCAGTCTTGGGACATATTACGAGCAGTACTTC
TRBV5-1	many	TRBJ2-5	14	-	CASSRGQLEETQYF	TGCGCCAGCAGCCGAGGACAGTTAGAAGAGACCCAGTACTTC
TRBV9	-	TRBJ1-3	16	-	CASSKQDRSSGNTIYF	TGTGCCAGCAGCAAACAGGACCGAAGCTCTGGAAACACCATATATTTT
TRBV6-5	-	TRBJ2-2	13	-	CASIKTETGELFF	TGTGCCAGCATCAAGACAGAGACCGGGGAGCTGTTTTTT
TRBV20-1	few	TRBJ2-7	15	TRBD1	CSARAPGQGAPEQYF	TGCAGTGCTAGAGCACCGGGACAGGGGGCGCCCGAGCAGTACTTC
TRBV29-1	many	TRBJ1-1	12	TRBD1	CSVEGTGPEAFF	TGCAGCGTTGAAGGGACAGGGCCTGAAGCTTTCTTT
TRBV10-3	-	TRBJ1-1	16	TRBD1	CAIRGTGGVLNTEAFF	TGTGCCATCAGGGGGACAGGGGGCGTCTTGAACACTGAAGCTTTCTTT
TRBV5-1	-	TRBJ2-1	16	TRBD1	CASSLGNRGSYNEQFF	TGCGCCAGCAGCTTGGGGAACAGGGGGAGTTACAATGAGCAGTTCTTC
TRBV12-3/TRBV12-4	few	TRBJ2-7	13	-	CASRGAGGYEQYF	TGTGCCAGCCGCGGGGCAGGGGGATACGAGCAGTACTTC
TRBV11-2	many	TRBJ2-1	14	TRBD2	CASSSGTSGNEQFF	TGTGCCAGCAGCTCCGGGACTAGCGGCAATGAGCAGTTCTTC
TRBV5-6	many	TRBJ2-3	16	-	CASSLDLPGGRDTQYF	TGTGCCAGCAGCTTGGATCTTCCGGGGGGCAGGGATACGCAGTATTTT
TRBV7-8	many	TRBJ2-1	11	-	CASSVYNEQFF	TGTGCCAGCAGCGTCTACAATGAGCAGTTCTTC
TRBV11-2	many	TRBJ1-1	14	-	CASSLGTRGTEAFF	TGTGCCAGCAGCCTCGGAACCAGGGGTACTGAAGCTTTCTTT
TRBV7-9	few	TRBJ1-1	15	-	CASSLARLTNTEAFF	TGTGCCAGCAGCTTAGCCCGCCTCACGAACACTGAAGCTTTCTTT